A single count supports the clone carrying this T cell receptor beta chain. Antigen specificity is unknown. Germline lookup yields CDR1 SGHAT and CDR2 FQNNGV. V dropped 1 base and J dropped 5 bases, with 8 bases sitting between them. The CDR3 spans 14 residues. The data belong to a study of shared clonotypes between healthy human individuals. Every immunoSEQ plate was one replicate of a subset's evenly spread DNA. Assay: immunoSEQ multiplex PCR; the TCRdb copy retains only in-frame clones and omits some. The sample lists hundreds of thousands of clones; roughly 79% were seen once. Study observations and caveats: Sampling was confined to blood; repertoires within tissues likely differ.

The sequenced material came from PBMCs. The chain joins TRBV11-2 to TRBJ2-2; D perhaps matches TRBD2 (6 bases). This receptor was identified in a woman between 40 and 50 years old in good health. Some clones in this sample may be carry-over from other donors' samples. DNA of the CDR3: TGTGCCAGCAGCTTAGCCCTAGCGACCGGGGAGCTGTTTTTT. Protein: CASSLALATGELFF.